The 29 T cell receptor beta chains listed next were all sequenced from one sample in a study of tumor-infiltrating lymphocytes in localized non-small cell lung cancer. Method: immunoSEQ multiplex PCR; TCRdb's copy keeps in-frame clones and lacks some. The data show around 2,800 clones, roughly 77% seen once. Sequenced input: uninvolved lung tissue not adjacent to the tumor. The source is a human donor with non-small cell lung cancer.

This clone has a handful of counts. CDR3 DNA: TGTGCCAGCAGTCCTACCCCCAATCAGCCCCAGCATTTT. It is translated as CASSPTPNQPQHF. The V gene is TRBV7-9, the J gene TRBJ1-5, with D uncertain. The germline V gene encodes CDR1 SEHNR and CDR2 FQNEAQ (reference sequence). V was pared by 6 bases and J by 3 bases, with 9 bases between. The length of the CDR3 is 13 residues.

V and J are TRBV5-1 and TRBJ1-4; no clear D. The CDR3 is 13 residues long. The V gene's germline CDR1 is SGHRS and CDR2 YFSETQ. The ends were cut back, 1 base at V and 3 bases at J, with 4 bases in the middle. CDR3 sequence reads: CASSLKPNEKLFF. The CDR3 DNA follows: TGCGCCAGCAGCTTGAAGCCTAATGAAAAACTGTTTTTT.

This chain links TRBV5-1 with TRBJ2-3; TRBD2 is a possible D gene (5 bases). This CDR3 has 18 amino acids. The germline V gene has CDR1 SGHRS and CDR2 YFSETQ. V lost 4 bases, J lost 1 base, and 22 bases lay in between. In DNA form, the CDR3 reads TGCGCCAGCAGCGCCTTGGGGAGTTTGATGACTGGCACAGATACGCAGTATTTT. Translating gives CASSALGSLMTGTDTQYF.

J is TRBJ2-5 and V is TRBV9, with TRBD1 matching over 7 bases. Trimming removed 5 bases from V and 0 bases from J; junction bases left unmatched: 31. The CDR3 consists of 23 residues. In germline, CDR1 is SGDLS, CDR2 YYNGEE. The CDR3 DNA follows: TGTGCCAGCAGTGGGGGCTTAGGTTTATATCCGGGACAGCCGAGTCAGTACCAAGAGACCCAGTACTTC. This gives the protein CASSGGLGLYPGQPSQYQETQYF.

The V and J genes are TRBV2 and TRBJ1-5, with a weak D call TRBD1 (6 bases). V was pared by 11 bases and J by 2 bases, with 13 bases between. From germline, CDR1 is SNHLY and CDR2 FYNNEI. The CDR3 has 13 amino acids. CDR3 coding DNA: TGTGCCGCCCGATCAGGGGGCAATCAGCCCCAGCATTTT. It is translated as CAARSGGNQPQHF.

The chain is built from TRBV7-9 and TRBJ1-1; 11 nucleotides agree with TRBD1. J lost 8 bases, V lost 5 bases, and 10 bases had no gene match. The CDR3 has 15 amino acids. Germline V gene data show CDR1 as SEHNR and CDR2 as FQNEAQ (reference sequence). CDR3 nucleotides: TGTGCCAGCAGCGACGGGCCGGGACAGGGGGTCGAAGCTTTCTTT. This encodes CASSDGPGQGVEAFF.

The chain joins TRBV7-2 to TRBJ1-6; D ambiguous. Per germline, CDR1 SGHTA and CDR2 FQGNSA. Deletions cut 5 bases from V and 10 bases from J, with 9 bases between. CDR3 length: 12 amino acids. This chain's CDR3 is CASSPPSSPLHF. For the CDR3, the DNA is TGTGCCAGCAGCCCACCGTCCTCACCCCTCCACTTT.

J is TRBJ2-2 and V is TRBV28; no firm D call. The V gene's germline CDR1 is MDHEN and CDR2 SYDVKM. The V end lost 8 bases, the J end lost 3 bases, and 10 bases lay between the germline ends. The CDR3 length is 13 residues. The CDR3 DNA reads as TGTGCCAGCCTGGGCCTCGACACCGGGGAGCTGTTTTTT. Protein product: CASLGLDTGELFF.

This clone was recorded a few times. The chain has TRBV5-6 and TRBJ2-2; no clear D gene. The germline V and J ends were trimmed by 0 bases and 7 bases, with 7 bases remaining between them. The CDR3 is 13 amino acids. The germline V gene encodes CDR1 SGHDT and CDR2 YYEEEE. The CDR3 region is CASSLEWGGELFF. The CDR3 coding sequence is TGTGCCAGCAGCTTGGAGTGGGGCGGGGAGCTGTTTTTT.

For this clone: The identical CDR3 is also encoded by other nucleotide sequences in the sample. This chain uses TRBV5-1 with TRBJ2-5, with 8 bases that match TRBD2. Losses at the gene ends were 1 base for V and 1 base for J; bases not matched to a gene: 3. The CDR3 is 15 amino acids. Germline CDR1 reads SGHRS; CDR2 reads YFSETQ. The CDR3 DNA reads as TGCGCCAGCAGCTTGCAGCGGGGGCCCCAAGAGACCCAGTACTTC. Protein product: CASSLQRGPQETQYF.

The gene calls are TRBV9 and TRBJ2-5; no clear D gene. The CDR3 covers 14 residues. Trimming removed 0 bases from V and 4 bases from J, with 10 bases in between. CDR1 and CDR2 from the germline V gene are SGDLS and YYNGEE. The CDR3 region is CASSVGRILETQYF. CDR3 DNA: TGTGCCAGCAGCGTAGGTCGGATCCTAGAGACCCAGTACTTC.

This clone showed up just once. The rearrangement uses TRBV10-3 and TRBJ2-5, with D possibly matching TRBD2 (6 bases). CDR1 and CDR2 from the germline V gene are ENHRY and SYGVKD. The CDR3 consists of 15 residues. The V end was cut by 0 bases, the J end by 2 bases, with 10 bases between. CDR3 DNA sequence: TGTGCCATCAGTGAGTCGAGTGGGGGGCAAGAGACCCAGTACTTC. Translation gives CAISESSGGQETQYF.

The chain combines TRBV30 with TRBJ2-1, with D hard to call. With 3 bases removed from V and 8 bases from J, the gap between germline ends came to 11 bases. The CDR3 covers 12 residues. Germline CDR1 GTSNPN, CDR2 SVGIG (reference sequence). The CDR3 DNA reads TGTGCCTGGAGCCCCCGTTTCGATGAGCAGTTCTTC. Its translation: CAWSPRFDEQFF.

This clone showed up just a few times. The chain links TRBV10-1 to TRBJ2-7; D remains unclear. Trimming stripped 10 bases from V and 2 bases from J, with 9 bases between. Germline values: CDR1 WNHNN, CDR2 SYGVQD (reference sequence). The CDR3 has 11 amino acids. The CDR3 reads CATSVTYEQYV. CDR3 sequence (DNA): TGCGCCACCTCAGTTACCTACGAGCAGTACGTC.

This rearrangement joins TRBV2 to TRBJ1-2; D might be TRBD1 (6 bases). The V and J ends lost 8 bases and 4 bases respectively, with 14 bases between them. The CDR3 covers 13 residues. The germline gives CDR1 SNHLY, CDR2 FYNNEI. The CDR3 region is CASRYGTLYGYTF. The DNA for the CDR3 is TGTGCCAGCCGATACGGGACACTCTATGGCTACACCTTC.

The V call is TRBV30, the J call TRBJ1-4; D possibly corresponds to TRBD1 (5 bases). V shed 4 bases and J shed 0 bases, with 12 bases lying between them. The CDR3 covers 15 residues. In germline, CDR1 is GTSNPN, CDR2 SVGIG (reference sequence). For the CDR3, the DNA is TGTGCCTGGAACGGGGGAACAACAACTAATGAAAAACTGTTTTTT. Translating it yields CAWNGGTTTNEKLFF.

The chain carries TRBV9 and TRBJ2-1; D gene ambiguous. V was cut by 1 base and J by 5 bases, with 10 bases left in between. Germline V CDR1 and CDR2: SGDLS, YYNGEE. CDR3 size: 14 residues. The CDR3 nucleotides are TGTGCCAGCAGCGTATCAGAGATCCACAATGAGCAGTTCTTC. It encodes CASSVSEIHNEQFF.

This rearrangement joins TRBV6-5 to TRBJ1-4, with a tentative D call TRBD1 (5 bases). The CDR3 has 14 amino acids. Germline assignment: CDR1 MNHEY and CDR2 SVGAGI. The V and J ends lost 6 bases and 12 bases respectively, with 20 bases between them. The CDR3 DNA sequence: TGTGCCAGCAGAAACTCAGGGAGATGGGGTCAACTGTTTTTT. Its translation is CASRNSGRWGQLFF.

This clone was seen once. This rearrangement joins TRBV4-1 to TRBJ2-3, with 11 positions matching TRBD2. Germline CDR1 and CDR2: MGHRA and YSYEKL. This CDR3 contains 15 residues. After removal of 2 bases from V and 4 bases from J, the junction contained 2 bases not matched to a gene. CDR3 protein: CASSQRLAGSDTQYF. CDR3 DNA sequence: TGCGCCAGCAGCCAAAGACTAGCGGGGTCAGATACGCAGTATTTT.

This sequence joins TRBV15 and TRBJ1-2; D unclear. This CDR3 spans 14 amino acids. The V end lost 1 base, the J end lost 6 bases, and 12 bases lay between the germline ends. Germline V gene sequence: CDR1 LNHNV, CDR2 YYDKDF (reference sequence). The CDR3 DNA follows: TGTGCCACCAGCAGAGGTACCCCCGGGGATGGCTACACCTTC. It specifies CATSRGTPGDGYTF.

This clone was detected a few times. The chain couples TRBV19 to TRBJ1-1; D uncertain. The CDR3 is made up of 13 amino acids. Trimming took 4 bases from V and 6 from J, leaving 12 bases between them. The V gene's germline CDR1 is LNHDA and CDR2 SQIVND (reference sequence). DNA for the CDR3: TGTGCCAGTAGTACCCCGCCCAGTGCTGAAGCTTTCTTT. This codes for CASSTPPSAEAFF.

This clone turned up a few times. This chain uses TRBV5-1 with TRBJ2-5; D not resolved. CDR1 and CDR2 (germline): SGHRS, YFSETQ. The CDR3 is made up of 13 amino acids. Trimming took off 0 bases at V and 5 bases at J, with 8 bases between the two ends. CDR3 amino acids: CASSLDRVETQYF. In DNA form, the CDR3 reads TGCGCCAGCAGCTTGGATAGGGTGGAGACCCAGTACTTC.

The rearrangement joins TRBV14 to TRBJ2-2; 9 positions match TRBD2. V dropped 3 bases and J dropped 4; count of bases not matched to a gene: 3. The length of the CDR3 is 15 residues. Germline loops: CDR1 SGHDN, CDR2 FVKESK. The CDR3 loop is CASSQTAGGTGELFF. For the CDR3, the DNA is TGTGCCAGCAGCCAGACAGCGGGAGGCACCGGGGAGCTGTTTTTT.

The CDR3 coding sequence is TGTGCCAGCAGCCTAACCGGGACTAGCGGGAACGAGCAGTACGTC. Translation: CASSLTGTSGNEQYV. The chain joins TRBV11-3 to TRBJ2-7; TRBD2 matches 13 bases. Germline V lookup: CDR1 SGHNT, CDR2 YENEEA. The trim removed 5 bases at V and 5 bases at J, leaving 6 bases unmatched. This CDR3 has 15 amino acids.

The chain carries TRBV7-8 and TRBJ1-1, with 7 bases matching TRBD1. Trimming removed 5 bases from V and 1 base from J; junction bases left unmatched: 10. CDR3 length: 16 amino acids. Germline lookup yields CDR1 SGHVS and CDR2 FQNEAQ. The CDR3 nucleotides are TGTGCCAGCAGCCCGAGGGACAGACTAACGAACACTGAAGCTTTCTTT. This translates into CASSPRDRLTNTEAFF.

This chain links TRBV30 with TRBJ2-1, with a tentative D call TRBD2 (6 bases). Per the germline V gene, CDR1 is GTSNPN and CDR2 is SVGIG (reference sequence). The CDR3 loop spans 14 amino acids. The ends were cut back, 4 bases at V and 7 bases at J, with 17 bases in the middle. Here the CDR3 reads CAWTTVAEKNEQFF. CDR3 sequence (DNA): TGTGCCTGGACTACGGTAGCGGAAAAGAATGAGCAGTTCTTC. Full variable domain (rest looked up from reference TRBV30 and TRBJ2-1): SQTIHQWPATLVQPVGSPLSLECTVEGTSNPNLYWYRQAAGRGLQLLFYSVGIGQISSEVPQNLSASRPQDRQFILSSKKLLLSDSGFYLCAWTTVAEKNEQFFGPGTRLTVL.

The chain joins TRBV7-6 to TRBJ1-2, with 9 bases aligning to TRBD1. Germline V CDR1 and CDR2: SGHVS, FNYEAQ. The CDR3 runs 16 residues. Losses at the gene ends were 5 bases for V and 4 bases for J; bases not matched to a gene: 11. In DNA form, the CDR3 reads TGTGCCAGCAGCCCGGGGGGACAGGGTAAACGCTATGGCTACACCTTC. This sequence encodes CASSPGGQGKRYGYTF.

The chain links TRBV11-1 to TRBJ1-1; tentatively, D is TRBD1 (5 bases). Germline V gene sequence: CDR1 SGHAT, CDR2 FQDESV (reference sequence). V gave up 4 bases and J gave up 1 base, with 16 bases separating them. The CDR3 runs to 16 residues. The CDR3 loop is CASSSGRGGRNTEAFF. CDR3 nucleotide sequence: TGTGCCAGCAGCTCCGGGCGGGGGGGGAGGAACACTGAAGCTTTCTTT.

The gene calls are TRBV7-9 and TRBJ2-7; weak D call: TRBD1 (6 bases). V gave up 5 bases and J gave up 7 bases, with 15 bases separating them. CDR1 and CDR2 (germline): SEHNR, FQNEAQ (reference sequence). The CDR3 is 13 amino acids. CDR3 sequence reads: CASSPPGQLEQYV. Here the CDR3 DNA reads TGTGCCAGCAGCCCGCCAGGACAGTTGGAGCAGTACGTC.